This T cell receptor (beta chain) was observed in a study of CXCR3-negative and CXCR3-positive naive CD8 T cells. Study observations and caveats: Against CXCR3-negative naive cells, CXCR3-positive naive cells showed more hydrophobic TRB CDR3s.

Germline CDR1 LNHNV, CDR2 YYDKDF (reference sequence). The CDR3 consists of 13 residues. Comment on this clonotype: Its antigen remains unknown.

The TRB cDNA libraries were prepared by 5' RACE with UMI labels. TCRdb reprocessed the 5' RACE reads and keeps a single row for each CDR3 protein, giving no DNA. This repertoire includes 130,000 to 150,000 distinct CDR3 sequences. Material for sequencing was naive CXCR3+ CD8+ T cells from blood. Regarding subset: CD45RO-CCR7+CD27+CD95- naive CD8+ T cells expressing CXCR3 (TNR3+). The clonotype originates from a human donor in good health. Some clones in this sample may be carry-over from other donors' samples. J is TRBJ2-1 and V is TRBV15. This CDR3 is CATSRELAQAQFF.